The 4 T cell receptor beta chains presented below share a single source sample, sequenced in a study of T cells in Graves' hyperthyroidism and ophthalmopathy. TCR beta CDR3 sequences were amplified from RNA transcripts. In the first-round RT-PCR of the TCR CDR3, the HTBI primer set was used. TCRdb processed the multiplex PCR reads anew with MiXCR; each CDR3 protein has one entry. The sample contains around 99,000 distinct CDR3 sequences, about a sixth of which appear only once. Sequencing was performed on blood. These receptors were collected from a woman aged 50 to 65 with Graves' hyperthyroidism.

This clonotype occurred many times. CDR3 bases: TGTGCCAGCAGCTTAGACGGGAGGAGAGAGACCCAGTACTTC. Translated, it gives CASSLDGRRETQYF. The V gene is TRBV11-1, the J gene TRBJ2-5; 7 nucleotides align to TRBD2. The CDR3 runs to 14 residues. J lost 4 bases, V lost 1 base, and 3 bases had no gene match. The germline V gene encodes CDR1 SGHAT and CDR2 FQDESV (reference sequence).

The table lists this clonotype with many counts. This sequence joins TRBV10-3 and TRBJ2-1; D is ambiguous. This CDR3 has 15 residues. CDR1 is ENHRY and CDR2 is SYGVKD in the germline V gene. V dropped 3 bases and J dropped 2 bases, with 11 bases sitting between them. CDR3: CAISDPVLPYNEQFF. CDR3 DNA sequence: TGTGCCATCAGTGACCCGGTGTTGCCCTACAATGAGCAGTTCTTC.

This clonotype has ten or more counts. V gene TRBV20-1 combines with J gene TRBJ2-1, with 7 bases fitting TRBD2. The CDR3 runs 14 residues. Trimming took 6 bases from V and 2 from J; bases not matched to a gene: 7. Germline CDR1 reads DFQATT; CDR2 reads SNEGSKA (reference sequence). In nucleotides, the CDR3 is TGCAGTGCGGGAGGGACCAGTCCCTACAATGAGCAGTTCTTC. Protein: CSAGGTSPYNEQFF.

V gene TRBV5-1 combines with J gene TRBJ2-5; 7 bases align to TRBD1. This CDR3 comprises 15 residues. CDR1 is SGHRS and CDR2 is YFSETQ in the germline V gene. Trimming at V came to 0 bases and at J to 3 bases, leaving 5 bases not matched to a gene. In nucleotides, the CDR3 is TGCGCCAGCAGCTTGGGGGGGACAGAAGAAGAGACCCAGTACTTC. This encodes CASSLGGTEEETQYF.